This T cell receptor beta chain was sequenced in a study of early T cells in non-severe SARS-CoV-2 infection. In TCRdb, the 5' RACE reads were re-called with MiXCR into one record per CDR3 protein. Among 30,000 to 35,000 distinct CDR3 sequences listed, roughly 5% were seen once. Germline V gene data show CDR1 as WSHSY and CDR2 as SAAADI. The CDR3 loop spans 13 amino acids. With 7 bases removed from V and 1 base from J, the gap between germline ends came to 10 bases. V and J are TRBV10-2 and TRBJ1-1; no reliable D call. The receptor comes from an adult who was a healthcare worker with PCR-confirmed SARS-CoV-2 infection or an uninfected control (not recorded which). Sequencing was performed on whole blood. CDR3 nucleotide sequence: TGCGCCAGCACCCCTCTCGGGAACACTGAAGCTTTCTTT. It is translated as CASTPLGNTEAFF.